These 5 T cell receptor beta chains originate from one sample sequenced in a study of T cells in Graves' hyperthyroidism and ophthalmopathy. Template material for amplifying TCR beta CDR3 regions consisted of RNA transcripts. Initially, a first-round RT-PCR of the TCR CDR3 employed the HTBI primer set. TCRdb re-called the multiplex PCR reads with MiXCR, one entry per CDR3 protein. The data contain some 440,000 distinct CDR3 sequences, about 15% of them singletons. The sequenced sample consisted of blood. These receptors were obtained from a woman aged 18 to 35 with Graves' hyperthyroidism.

This clonotype has ten or more counts. The V gene is TRBV5-4, the J gene TRBJ1-2; 8 bases are shared with TRBD1. The CDR3 loop spans 15 amino acids. V lost 2 bases, J lost 7 bases, and 10 bases stayed unmatched. Germline values: CDR1 SGHNT, CDR2 YYREEE (reference sequence). The CDR3 is CASSFPDRGTSGYTF. The CDR3 nucleotides read TGTGCCAGCAGCTTCCCCGACAGGGGAACATCTGGCTACACCTTC.

This clonotype has at least ten counts. The chain couples TRBV5-1 to TRBJ2-7; the match to TRBD2 covers 8 bases. J gave up 0 bases and V 1 base, and 3 bases lay outside the gene matches. Germline V gene data show CDR1 as SGHRS and CDR2 as YFSETQ. This CDR3 region has 15 residues. The CDR3 bases are TGCGCCAGCAGCTTGACTAGCGGCAGCTCCTACGAGCAGTACTTC. Protein: CASSLTSGSSYEQYF. The variable domain in full, with the rest retrieved from reference TRBV5-1 and TRBJ2-7, is KAGVTQTPRYLIKTRGQQVTLSCSPISGHRSVSWYQQTPGQGLQFLFEYFSETQRNKGNFPGRFSGRQFSNSRSEMNVSTLELGDSALYLCASSLTSGSSYEQYFGPGTRLTVT.

In this sample, this clonotype turned up a few times. V and J are TRBV29-1 and TRBJ2-1, with no clear D. This CDR3 comprises 14 residues. The ends were cut back, 7 bases at V and 0 bases at J, with 13 bases in the middle. From germline, CDR1 is SQVTM and CDR2 ANQGSEA. The CDR3 nucleotides are TGCAGCGCCGAAGGTCAGAGCTCCTACAATGAGCAGTTCTTC. Protein sequence: CSAEGQSSYNEQFF.

This rearrangement joins TRBV7-9 to TRBJ1-1; maybe TRBD1 (5 bases). The CDR3 extends over 13 amino acids. The V gene lost 4 bases and the J gene lost 7 bases, with 13 bases spanning the gap. The germline V gene has CDR1 SEHNR and CDR2 FQNEAQ (reference sequence). The CDR3 DNA sequence: TGTGCCAGCAGCTCCAGGGTTGCGAGTGAAGCTTTCTTT. Protein: CASSSRVASEAFF.

The rearrangement uses TRBV2 and TRBJ2-2; D tentatively reads TRBD1 or TRBD2 (7 bases each). Trimming took 11 bases from V and 6 from J, leaving 22 bases between them. Germline lookup yields CDR1 SNHLY and CDR2 FYNNEI. This CDR3 spans 15 amino acids. The CDR3 DNA is TGTGCCGGCGCAGGGAGGGGGCAAAGGGCCGGGGAGCTGTTTTTT. Protein product: CAGAGRGQRAGELFF.